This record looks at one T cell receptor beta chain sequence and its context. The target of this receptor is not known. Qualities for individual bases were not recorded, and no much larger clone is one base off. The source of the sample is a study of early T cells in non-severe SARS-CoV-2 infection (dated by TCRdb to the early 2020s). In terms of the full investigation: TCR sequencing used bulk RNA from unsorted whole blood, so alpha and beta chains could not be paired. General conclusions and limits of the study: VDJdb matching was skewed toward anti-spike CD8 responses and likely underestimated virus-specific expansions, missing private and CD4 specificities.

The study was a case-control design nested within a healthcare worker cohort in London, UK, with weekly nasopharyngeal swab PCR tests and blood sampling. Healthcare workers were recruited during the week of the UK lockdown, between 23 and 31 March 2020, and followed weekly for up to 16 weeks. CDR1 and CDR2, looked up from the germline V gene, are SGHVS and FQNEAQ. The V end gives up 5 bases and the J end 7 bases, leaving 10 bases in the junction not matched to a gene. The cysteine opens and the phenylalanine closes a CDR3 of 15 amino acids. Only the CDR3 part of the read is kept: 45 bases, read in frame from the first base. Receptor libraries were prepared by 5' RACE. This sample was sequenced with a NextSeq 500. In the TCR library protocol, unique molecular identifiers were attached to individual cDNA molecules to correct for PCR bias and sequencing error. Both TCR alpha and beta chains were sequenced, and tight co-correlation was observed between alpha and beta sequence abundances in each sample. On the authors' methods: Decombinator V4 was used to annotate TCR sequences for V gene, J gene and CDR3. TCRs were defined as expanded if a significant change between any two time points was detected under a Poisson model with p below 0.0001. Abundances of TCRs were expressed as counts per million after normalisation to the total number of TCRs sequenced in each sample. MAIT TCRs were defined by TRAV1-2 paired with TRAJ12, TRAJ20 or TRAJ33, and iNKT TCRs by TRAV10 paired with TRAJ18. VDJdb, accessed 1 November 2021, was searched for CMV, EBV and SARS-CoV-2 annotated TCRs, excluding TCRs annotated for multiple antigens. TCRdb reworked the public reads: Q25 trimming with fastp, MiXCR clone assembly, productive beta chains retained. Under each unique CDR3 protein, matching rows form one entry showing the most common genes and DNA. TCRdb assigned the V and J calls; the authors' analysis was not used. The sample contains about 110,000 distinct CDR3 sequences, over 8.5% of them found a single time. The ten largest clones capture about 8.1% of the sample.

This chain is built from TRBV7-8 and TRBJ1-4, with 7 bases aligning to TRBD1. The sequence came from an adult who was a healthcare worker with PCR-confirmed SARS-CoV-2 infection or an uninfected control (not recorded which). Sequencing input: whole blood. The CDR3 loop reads CASSPQRDRLEKLFF. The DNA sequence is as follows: TGTGCCAGCAGCCCACAACGGGACAGACTTGAAAAACTGTTTTTT. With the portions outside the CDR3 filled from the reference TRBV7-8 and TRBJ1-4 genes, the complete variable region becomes GAGVSQSPRYKVAKRGQDVALRCDPISGHVSLFWYQQALGQGPEFLTYFQNEAQLDKSGLPSDRFFAERPEGSVSTLKIQRTQQEDSAVYLCASSPQRDRLEKLFFGSGTQLSVL.